The next 26 T cell receptor beta chains were all read from a single sample in a study of vaccination effects on CD4 cells after COVID-19. This table comes from immunoSEQ multiplex PCR, and its TCRdb copy is limited to in-frame clones, with some not included. Found here are 50,000 to 60,000 clones, roughly 76% of them singletons; the top ten hold around 18%. These TCRs are of unknown antigen specificity. Before any sequencing was done, the ViraFEST assay used viral peptide pools to expand antigen-specific CD4+ T cells. Following culture for about ten days, CD4+ T cells were isolated. Neither prior SARS-CoV-2 infection nor positive nucleocapsid antibodies were present in the vaccine recipients. The material sequenced was CD4+ T cells from PBMCs cultured with SARS-CoV-2 spike peptides, taken before COVID-19 vaccination. The origin of the receptors is a human donor who received a COVID-19 vaccine.

The gene calls are TRBV30 and TRBJ1-6; D is perhaps TRBD1 (5 bases). The ends were cut back, 0 bases at V and 7 bases at J, with 25 bases in the middle. Germline V gene data show CDR1 as GTSNPN and CDR2 as SVGIG (reference sequence). The CDR3 spans 19 residues. CDR3 DNA sequence: TGTGCCTGGAGTGTGGGACTCATCGCAGGGTTAGGGGCGAATTCACCCCTCCACTTT. Residues: CAWSVGLIAGLGANSPLHF.

This clone was seen more than once but under ten times. The chain carries TRBV5-6 and TRBJ1-1, with unresolved D. Germline CDR1 SGHDT, CDR2 YYEEEE. CDR3 length equals 14 residues. V was pared by 2 bases and J by 2 bases, with 10 bases between. The CDR3 bases are TGTGCCAGCAGCTTTCGCTCACCTAACACTGAAGCTTTCTTT. Its protein product is CASSFRSPNTEAFF.

V is TRBV5-1 and J is TRBJ1-2; TRBD1 might be the D (5 bases). The germline CDR1 and CDR2 sequences are SGHRS and YFSETQ. This CDR3 is 13 amino acids long. V was trimmed by 4 bases and J by 1 base, leaving 8 bases between them. The DNA for the CDR3 is TGCGCCAGCAGCCAGGGTGATAACTATGGCTACACCTTC. This translates into CASSQGDNYGYTF. Variable domain in full (rest from reference TRBV5-1 and TRBJ1-2): KAGVTQTPRYLIKTRGQQVTLSCSPISGHRSVSWYQQTPGQGLQFLFEYFSETQRNKGNFPGRFSGRQFSNSRSEMNVSTLELGDSALYLCASSQGDNYGYTFGSGTRLTVV.

CDR3 residues: CASSQEGGAKNIQYF. CDR3 DNA: TGTGCCAGCAGCCAAGAAGGGGGAGCCAAAAACATTCAGTACTTC. V is TRBV4-2 and J is TRBJ2-4; a weak D match, TRBD1 (6 bases). Germline V gives CDR1 LGHNA, CDR2 YNFKEQ. The CDR3 has 15 amino acids. The V end was cut by 0 bases, the J end by 0 bases, with 6 bases between.

As DNA, the CDR3 is TGTGCCAGTAGCCGTACTAGCGGGAGGGCCTGGAGCACAGATACGCAGTATTTT. It translates to CASSRTSGRAWSTDTQYF. V and J are TRBV19 and TRBJ2-3, with TRBD2 identical over 13 bases. V was clipped by 6 bases and J by 0 bases; unmatched bases: 9. In germline, CDR1 is LNHDA, CDR2 SQIVND (reference sequence). The CDR3 has 18 residues.

CDR3 sequence (DNA): TGTGCCAGCAGCACCTGGCAGGGTTGGGGGGAACAGCCCCAGCATTTT. This gives the protein CASSTWQGWGEQPQHF. The chain carries TRBV28 and TRBJ1-5; a possible D gene is TRBD1 (5 bases). Germline CDR1 is MDHEN and CDR2 is SYDVKM. The CDR3 is made up of 16 amino acids. Trimming removed 6 bases from V and 7 bases from J, with 22 bases in between.

The chain uses TRBV2 and TRBJ1-6; weak D call: TRBD1 (5 bases). The CDR3 sequence is 13 residues long. Germline CDR1 SNHLY, CDR2 FYNNEI. The V gene lost 10 bases and the J gene lost 9 bases, with 16 bases spanning the gap. CDR3 sequence (DNA): TGTGCCACTACCTGGGGCGGTGGTTCACCCCTCCACTTT. It encodes CATTWGGGSPLHF.

This chain connects TRBV24-1 to TRBJ2-1, with 13 nucleotides matching TRBD2. The V gene's germline CDR1 is KGHDR and CDR2 SFDVKD. This CDR3 region has 17 residues. Trimming removed 4 bases from V and 10 bases from J; junction bases left unmatched: 12. The CDR3 coding sequence is TGTGCCACCAGTGACTCCAGGGGGACTAGCGGGGTGGGGGAGCAGTTCTTC. As protein: CATSDSRGTSGVGEQFF.

The chain recombines TRBV30 with TRBJ1-2; D is possibly TRBD1 (5 bases). The CDR3 runs 14 residues. Germline CDR1 is GTSNPN and CDR2 is SVGIG (reference sequence). The V end lost 0 bases, the J end lost 5 bases, and 13 bases lay between the germline ends. CDR3 in DNA: TGTGCCTGGAGTGTAGTGAGGGGAAGTTATGGCTACACCTTC. Translated: CAWSVVRGSYGYTF.

The chain employs TRBV29-1 and TRBJ2-3; D is unclear. The CDR3 sequence is 11 residues long. V was trimmed by 7 bases and J by 5 bases, leaving 10 bases between them. CDR1 is SQVTM, CDR2 ANQGSEA, per germline. CDR3 amino acids: CSAVPIDTQYF. CDR3 in DNA: TGCAGCGCCGTCCCGATAGATACGCAGTATTTT.

The chain joins TRBV5-4 to TRBJ1-1, with TRBD1 as a possible D gene (5 bases). The CDR3 sequence is 14 residues long. The V gene's germline CDR1 is SGHNT and CDR2 YYREEE (reference sequence). Trimming took off 5 bases at V and 0 bases at J, with 11 bases between the two ends. CDR3 in DNA: TGTGCCAGCAGTCAAGGGACTTTGAACACTGAAGCTTTCTTT. Encoded protein: CASSQGTLNTEAFF.

The rearrangement uses TRBV5-8 and TRBJ2-5, with TRBD2 matching 7 bases. The CDR3 runs to 16 residues. From germline, CDR1 is SGHTS and CDR2 YDEGEE. V was clipped by 0 bases and J by 0 bases; unmatched bases: 5. The CDR3 protein is CASSLGLAANQETQYF. CDR3 nucleotides: TGTGCCAGCAGCTTGGGGCTAGCGGCAAACCAAGAGACCCAGTACTTC.

The chain joins TRBV19 to TRBJ1-5, with D possibly matching TRBD1 (5 bases). CDR3 size: 14 residues. Germline lookup yields CDR1 LNHDA and CDR2 SQIVND (reference sequence). Between the trimmed V and J ends, which lost 7 bases and 4 bases, there was a span of 14 bases. The CDR3 nucleotides read TGTGCCAGTAATCCGGGACGGCGTAATCAGCCCCAGCATTTT. Translating gives CASNPGRRNQPQHF.

This clone was recorded a few times. This chain joins TRBV7-3 and TRBJ2-2; D not certain. V was cut by 5 bases and J by 7 bases, with 20 bases left in between. Germline V gene sequence: CDR1 SGHTA, CDR2 FQGTGA. CDR3 length equals 16 residues. DNA of the CDR3: TGTGCCAGCAGCCCGGCTTGGGGTAGTCAGGACGGGGAGCTGTTTTTT. This sequence encodes CASSPAWGSQDGELFF.

The rearrangement links TRBV4-1 to TRBJ2-2; 14 nucleotides match TRBD2. V gave up 4 bases and J gave up 6 bases; unmatched junction bases: 1. Germline values: CDR1 MGHRA, CDR2 YSYEKL. There are 15 residues in the CDR3. The CDR3 DNA reads TGCGCCAGCAGCCGACTAGCGGGGGGGCCCGGGGAGCTGTTTTTT. This sequence encodes CASSRLAGGPGELFF.

The chain is built from TRBV21-1 and TRBJ2-1; TRBD1, the D gene given by the table, was not confirmed from the DNA. TRBV21-1 counts as a pseudogene. This CDR3 contains 16 residues. The DNA of the CDR3 is TGTGCCAGCAGCTCCCTGGGACAGGACAACTACAATGAGCAGTTCTTC. Amino acid sequence: CASSSLGQDNYNEQFF.

The genes are TRBV6-4 and TRBJ1-6, with 9 bases identical to TRBD1. Trimming removed 5 bases from V and 10 bases from J; junction bases left unmatched: 6. The CDR3 spans 14 residues. Germline-derived CDR1 and CDR2 are MRHNA and SNTAGT. The CDR3 sequence: CASSSDRGGSPLHF. The CDR3 DNA reads as TGTGCCAGCAGTTCGGACAGGGGCGGATCACCCCTCCACTTT.

The chain recombines TRBV6-5 with TRBJ2-7; D is perhaps TRBD2 (5 bases). Germline lookup yields CDR1 MNHEY and CDR2 SVGAGI. The CDR3 contains 11 residues. Trimming stripped 6 bases from V and 6 bases from J, with 9 bases between. The CDR3 loop is CASSQAAEQYF. The CDR3, as DNA: TGTGCCAGCAGCCAAGCGGCCGAGCAGTACTTC.

The V gene is TRBV3-1 (or the pseudogene TRBV3-2), the J gene TRBJ2-4, with D uncertain. Germline assignment: CDR1 LGHDT and CDR2 YNNKEL (reference sequence). V was cut by 2 bases and J by 11 bases, with 25 bases left in between. The CDR3 runs 17 residues. The CDR3: CASSQPPSGKRPSVQYF. The CDR3 DNA reads as TGTGCCAGCAGCCAACCCCCCAGTGGGAAGAGGCCTTCCGTTCAGTACTTC.

This clone is medium-sized (0.01 to 0.1%) by share. Here the CDR3 DNA reads TGTGCCAGCAGCCAAGAGGGAGGCGAGACCCAGTACTTC. Translating it yields CASSQEGGETQYF. The chain joins TRBV4-2 to TRBJ2-5; a weak D match, TRBD2 (6 bases). The germline V gene encodes CDR1 LGHNA and CDR2 YNFKEQ. The ends were cut back, 0 bases at V and 5 bases at J, with 7 bases in the middle. The CDR3 has 13 amino acids.

This clone has just a few counts. The rearrangement links TRBV25-1 to TRBJ1-4; tentatively, D is TRBD1 (5 bases). The CDR3 runs 15 residues. Trimming took 1 base from V and 5 from J, leaving 11 bases between them. The germline gives CDR1 MGHDK, CDR2 SYGVNS. CDR3: CASSESGTPNEKLFF. The DNA of the CDR3 is TGTGCCAGCAGTGAATCCGGGACTCCGAATGAAAAACTGTTTTTT.

This clone has more than one count but fewer than ten. The V call is TRBV7-9, the J call TRBJ2-7, with D uncertain. The CDR3 runs to 13 residues. CDR1 and CDR2 from the germline V gene are SEHNR and FQNEAQ (reference sequence). Between the trimmed V and J ends, which lost 5 bases and 2 bases, there was a span of 10 bases. The CDR3 bases are TGTGCCAGCAGCAGCCCACCCGCCTACGAGCAGTACTTC. The encoded protein is CASSSPPAYEQYF.

The V call is TRBV7-2, the J call TRBJ1-2, with a weak D call TRBD1 (5 bases). The CDR3 length is 13 residues. Trimming took 3 bases from V and 4 from J, leaving 9 bases between them. CDR1 and CDR2 from the germline V gene are SGHTA and FQGNSA. The CDR3 sequence: CASSFGGTYGYTF. For the CDR3, the DNA is TGTGCCAGCAGCTTTGGGGGAACCTATGGCTACACCTTC.

This clone was recorded only once. This rearrangement joins TRBV3-1 (or the pseudogene TRBV3-2) to TRBJ2-5, with D possibly called TRBD1 or TRBD2 (6 bases each). The CDR3 sequence is 13 residues long. CDR1 LGHDT and CDR2 YNNKEL come from the germline V gene (reference sequence). V lost 1 base and J 8 bases, leaving 11 bases between the germline ends. CDR3 sequence reads: CASSQGKGGTQYF. CDR3 bases: TGTGCCAGCAGCCAAGGCAAGGGGGGTACCCAGTACTTC.

This chain uses TRBV6-1 with TRBJ1-1, with D unresolved. Trimming stripped 0 bases from V and 5 bases from J, with 10 bases between. The CDR3 totals 14 residues. Germline CDR1 MNHNS, CDR2 SASEGT. CDR3 bases: TGTGCCAGCAGTGAAGCAGGAGGGCGGACTGAAGCTTTCTTT. Amino acids: CASSEAGGRTEAFF.

The rearrangement uses TRBV30 and TRBJ1-1; D perhaps matches TRBD1 (5 bases). CDR1 is GTSNPN and CDR2 is SVGIG in the germline V gene (reference sequence). CDR3 length equals 16 residues. V was clipped by 8 bases and J by 0 bases, with 22 bases between them. Written as DNA, the CDR3 is TGTGCCCAATCCGGGGGTGGATGGGGCATGAACACTGAAGCTTTCTTT. This translates into CAQSGGGWGMNTEAFF.